The T cell receptor (beta chain) described here comes from a study of T cell responses to AZD1222 COVID-19 vaccine. The table came from immunoSEQ multiplex PCR; TCRdb's copy has only in-frame clones and leaves some out. The sample consists of roughly 100,000 clones, roughly nine tenths of them appearing once. Points from the study as a whole: Clonal diversity was possibly underestimated, and white British individuals and females predominated among donors. No repertoire was sampled before or during the peak T cell response, only after it. Baseline seropositivity occurred in only a handful of AZD1222 recipients.

Worth noting for this clone: Its antigen remains unidentified.

The CDR3 covers 15 residues. CDR1 is SGHTA and CDR2 is FQGNSA in the germline V gene. Trimming took off 4 bases at V and 6 bases at J, with 18 bases between the two ends. The chain uses TRBV7-2 and TRBJ1-2, with unresolved D. This receptor was obtained from an adult in good health. Material: peripheral blood, obtained on day 0 of AZD1222 vaccination. This chain's CDR3 is CASSYPPTKADGYTF. The DNA for the CDR3 is TGTGCCAGCAGCTACCCCCCGACGAAAGCGGATGGCTACACCTTC.